The 32 T cell receptor beta chains in this list originate from one sample, sequenced in a study of CD8 T cells in Susac syndrome. RNA in amounts of about 0.45 to 1 ug was reverse transcribed with random hexamers. TCRdb processed the immunoSEQ multiplex PCR reads anew with MiXCR; each CDR3 protein has one entry. This sample has 150,000 to 200,000 distinct CDR3 sequences, with more than 90% found just once. Specimen: CD4+ T cells from PBMCs. The receptor source for this set is a human donor in good health.

This sequence joins TRBV2 and TRBJ1-5; D remains ambiguous. The CDR3 contains 14 residues. CDR1 and CDR2 (germline): SNHLY, FYNNEI. Trimming pared 3 bases from V and 0 bases from J, leaving 6 bases between. The CDR3 nucleotides read TGTGCCAGCAGTGACCGCAGTAGCAATCAGCCCCAGCATTTT. Translation gives CASSDRSSNQPQHF.

This clonotype appeared a single time. The chain employs TRBV15 and TRBJ2-7; D gene unclear. There are 15 residues in the CDR3. CDR1 is LNHNV, CDR2 YYDKDF, per germline (reference sequence). Trimming took off 0 bases at V and 3 bases at J, with 12 bases between the two ends. CDR3 DNA sequence: TGTGCCACCAGCAGAGATCTATCACAGTACTACGAGCAGTACTTC. This gives the protein CATSRDLSQYYEQYF.

The rearrangement uses TRBV20-1 and TRBJ2-7; D ambiguous. There are 15 residues in the CDR3. CDR1 and CDR2 (germline): DFQATT, SNEGSKA (reference sequence). Trimming cost V 4 bases and J 2 bases, with 18 bases left between them. The CDR3, as DNA: TGCAGTGCTACCATAAACGCTATCGCAACCTACGAGCAGTACTTC. This translates into CSATINAIATYEQYF.

The V gene is TRBV11-1, the J gene TRBJ2-7; 8 bases fit TRBD1. The CDR3 totals 14 residues. The germline CDR1 and CDR2 sequences are SGHAT and FQDESV (reference sequence). V gave up 4 bases and J gave up 5 bases; unmatched junction bases: 7. In DNA form, the CDR3 reads TGTGCCAGCAGCTGGTCAGGGGGCGAGGACGAGCAGTACTTC. Protein: CASSWSGGEDEQYF.

V and J are TRBV21-1 and TRBJ1-5; TRBD1, the table's D call, lacks a check against the DNA. TRBV21-1 is a pseudogene. The CDR3 runs to 17 residues. DNA of the CDR3: TGTGCCAGCAGCAGGCCGGGACAGGGGGCAAGCAATCAGCCCCAGCATTTT. Translation gives CASSRPGQGASNQPQHF.

The chain carries TRBV6-5 and TRBJ1-2, with D possibly matching TRBD1 (5 bases). Germline assignment: CDR1 MNHEY and CDR2 SVGAGI. The CDR3 is 15 residues long. V was clipped by 5 bases and J by 8 bases, with 21 bases between them. CDR3 region: CASSRSTGTLAGYTF. Here the CDR3 DNA reads TGTGCCAGCAGTCGCTCTACCGGGACCCTGGCGGGCTACACCTTC.

This clonotype came up once. CDR3 sequence: CASSMALLETQYF. The CDR3 DNA sequence: TGTGCCAGCAGCATGGCCCTGCTGGAGACCCAGTACTTC. The chain couples TRBV7-8 to TRBJ2-5; no clear D gene. V was clipped by 5 bases and J by 5 bases, with 12 bases between them. There are 13 residues in the CDR3. Germline CDR1 SGHVS, CDR2 FQNEAQ. Together with reference TRBV7-8 and TRBJ2-5, the CDR3 gives the full variable domain: GAGVSQSPRYKVAKRGQDVALRCDPISGHVSLFWYQQALGQGPEFLTYFQNEAQLDKSGLPSDRFFAERPEGSVSTLKIQRTQQEDSAVYLCASSMALLETQYFGPGTRLLVL.

This clonotype was observed once. The gene calls are TRBV30 and TRBJ1-1, with a possible D match to TRBD1 (5 bases). Trimming left V 4 bases short and J 5 bases short, with 11 bases between. CDR1 GTSNPN and CDR2 SVGIG come from the germline V gene (reference sequence). The CDR3 covers 12 residues. CDR3 in amino acids: CAWNAGVTEAFF. The CDR3 DNA sequence: TGTGCCTGGAATGCGGGGGTTACTGAAGCTTTCTTT.

The V gene is TRBV4-2, the J gene TRBJ2-5; D is ambiguous. The germline gives CDR1 LGHNA, CDR2 YNFKEQ. V lost 1 base to trimming and J lost 2 bases, with 8 bases between them. CDR3 length equals 14 residues. The CDR3: CASSQAETQETQYF. The CDR3 nucleotides read TGTGCCAGCAGCCAAGCGGAGACGCAAGAGACCCAGTACTTC.

This clonotype was counted once. This chain uses TRBV30 with TRBJ1-2; 9 nucleotides match TRBD1. The germline gives CDR1 GTSNPN, CDR2 SVGIG (reference sequence). The CDR3 consists of 11 residues. The CDR3 nucleotides are TGTGCTGGTAGGGACAGGGAAGGCTACACCTTC. The encoded protein is CAGRDREGYTF.

The V gene is TRBV12-3 or TRBV12-4, the J gene TRBJ1-2; D possibly corresponds to TRBD1 (6 bases). The CDR3 consists of 11 residues. V was trimmed by 5 bases and J by 8 bases, leaving 9 bases between them. For the CDR3, the DNA is TGTGCCAGCAGTCGGACAGTCGGCTACACCTTC. As protein: CASSRTVGYTF.

This clonotype is a singleton in its sample. V is TRBV7-2 and J is TRBJ2-7; D is possibly TRBD1 or TRBD2 (7 bases each). CDR1 is SGHTA, CDR2 FQGNSA, per germline. The V and J ends lost 5 bases and 5 bases respectively, with 19 bases between them. The CDR3 totals 15 residues. CDR3 DNA sequence: TGTGCCAGCAGCCCTCAGGGGGGGGGCGGCGACGAGCAGTACTTC. Amino acid sequence: CASSPQGGGGDEQYF.

The J gene is TRBJ1-1, the V gene TRBV3-1; D call uncertain. The CDR3 spans 13 residues. Germline CDR1 and CDR2: LGHDT and YNNKEL (reference sequence). Trimming removed 5 bases from V and 6 bases from J, with 13 bases in between. As DNA, the CDR3 is TGTGCCAGCAGCTACACAGAGACCGCTGAAGCTTTCTTT. Translating it yields CASSYTETAEAFF.

The V gene is TRBV5-1, the J gene TRBJ1-5; D may be TRBD1 (6 bases). The CDR3 extends over 13 amino acids. Germline V gene sequence: CDR1 SGHRS, CDR2 YFSETQ. The V and J ends lost 4 bases and 5 bases respectively, with 10 bases between them. The CDR3 DNA sequence: TGCGCCAGCAGCACAGCAGGGGATCAGCCCCAGCATTTT. It codes for CASSTAGDQPQHF.

V gene TRBV20-1 combines with J gene TRBJ1-4; D call uncertain. The CDR3 loop spans 12 amino acids. Trimming removed 5 bases from V and 8 bases from J, with 12 bases in between. The V gene's germline CDR1 is DFQATT and CDR2 SNEGSKA (reference sequence). The CDR3 reads CSAGRGPEKLFF. The CDR3 DNA is TGCAGTGCTGGGCGCGGCCCGGAAAAACTGTTTTTT.

The V gene is TRBV5-1, the J gene TRBJ2-7, with TRBD1 matching over 7 bases. The CDR3 loop spans 12 amino acids. V lost 4 bases and J lost 5; bases outside the gene matches: 3. Germline V gene data show CDR1 as SGHRS and CDR2 as YFSETQ. DNA of the CDR3: TGCGCCAGCAGCCGGGACAGCCACGAGCAGTACTTC. Its translation is CASSRDSHEQYF.

The chain carries TRBV11-2 and TRBJ1-6; D not certain. Trimming left V 1 base short and J 10 bases short, with 11 bases between. Germline assignment: CDR1 SGHAT and CDR2 FQNNGV. The CDR3 length is 14 residues. This CDR3 reads CASSLGMIGSPLHF. DNA of the CDR3: TGTGCCAGCAGCTTAGGGATGATTGGATCACCCCTCCACTTT.

V gene TRBV14 combines with J gene TRBJ1-2, with TRBD1 as a possible D gene (5 bases). Germline assignment: CDR1 SGHDN and CDR2 FVKESK. Trimming stripped 4 bases from V and 4 bases from J, with 10 bases between. The CDR3 covers 13 residues. The CDR3 sequence: CASSRDVSYGYTF. For the CDR3, the DNA is TGTGCCAGCAGCCGGGACGTTAGCTATGGCTACACCTTC.

For this clonotype: At one end the junction does not follow the germline gene, possibly because of a read error. The rearrangement links TRBV3-1 to TRBJ2-3, with TRBD2 identical over 11 bases. Germline V gives CDR1 LGHDT, CDR2 YNNKEL (reference sequence). There are 12 residues in the CDR3. The chain's CDR3 is CASSQTSGGKVF. CDR3 nucleotides: TGTGCCAGCAGCCAAACTAGCGGGGGCAAGGTATTT.

In nucleotides, the CDR3 is TGCAGCGTTGCGTGGCAGGTGCCCGCAAATGAGCAGTTCTTC. Residues: CSVAWQVPANEQFF. The chain uses TRBV29-1 and TRBJ2-1, with D hard to call. With 4 bases removed from V and 7 bases from J, the gap between germline ends came to 17 bases. Germline CDR1 and CDR2: SQVTM and ANQGSEA. The CDR3 covers 14 residues.

The chain uses TRBV5-6 and TRBJ2-3; D gene uncertain. CDR1 SGHDT and CDR2 YYEEEE come from the germline V gene. The ends were cut back, 1 base at V and 2 bases at J, with 5 bases in the middle. CDR3 length equals 13 residues. CDR3: CASSLPYTDTQYF. Here the CDR3 DNA reads TGTGCCAGCAGCTTGCCTTACACAGATACGCAGTATTTT.

J is TRBJ2-6 and V is TRBV11-2; 7 bases are a match to TRBD1. Germline CDR1 and CDR2: SGHAT and FQNNGV. With V trimmed by 5 bases and J by 3 bases, 4 bases remained unmatched. CDR3 length: 15 amino acids. The CDR3: CASSNTGVGANVLTF. Here the CDR3 DNA reads TGTGCCAGCAGCAATACAGGGGTTGGGGCCAACGTCCTGACTTTC.

The CDR3 nucleotides are TGTGCCAGCAGTTTCGGGGCGGACGGGGAGCTGTTTTTT. Translated: CASSFGADGELFF. V gene TRBV12-3 or TRBV12-4 combines with J gene TRBJ2-2; D tentatively reads TRBD1 or TRBD2 (5 bases each). There are 13 residues in the CDR3. Trimming removed 3 bases from V and 7 bases from J, with 9 bases in between.

J is TRBJ2-2 and V is TRBV30; D possibly corresponds to TRBD2 (5 bases). CDR3 length equals 13 residues. The V end was cut by 3 bases, the J end by 2 bases, with 7 bases between. Per the germline V gene, CDR1 is GTSNPN and CDR2 is SVGIG (reference sequence). CDR3 coding DNA: TGTGCCTGGAGGACGGGAAACACCGGGGAGCTGTTTTTT. Its protein product is CAWRTGNTGELFF.

The chain carries TRBV29-1 and TRBJ1-1; D gene unclear. V was cut by 2 bases and J by 5 bases, with 12 bases left in between. The germline V gene has CDR1 SQVTM and CDR2 ANQGSEA. CDR3 length: 13 residues. CDR3 DNA: TGCAGCGTTGAACGGAGTGGTGGAACTGAAGCTTTCTTT. Translating gives CSVERSGGTEAFF. Drawing the rest from reference TRBV29-1 and TRBJ1-1, the complete variable domain is SAVISQKPSRDICQRGTSLTIQCQVDSQVTMMFWYRQQPGQSLTLIATANQGSEATYESGFVIDKFPISRPNLTFSTLTVSNMSPEDSSIYLCSVERSGGTEAFFGQGTRLTVV.

CDR3 region: CSVAISQSTGELFF. The CDR3 bases are TGCAGCGTTGCAATCAGCCAAAGCACCGGGGAGCTGTTTTTT. This chain connects TRBV29-1 to TRBJ2-2; D unresolved. V lost 4 bases to trimming and J lost 4 bases, with 13 bases between them. CDR3 length equals 14 residues. CDR1 SQVTM and CDR2 ANQGSEA come from the germline V gene.

This chain joins TRBV20-1 and TRBJ1-2; D is uncertain. Per the germline V gene, CDR1 is DFQATT and CDR2 is SNEGSKA (reference sequence). The CDR3 contains 14 residues. The V and J ends lost 6 bases and 3 bases respectively, with 17 bases between them. In nucleotides, the CDR3 is TGCAGTGCCGGTCGAAGATCCTCTTACTATGGCTACACCTTC. As protein: CSAGRRSSYYGYTF.

The chain couples TRBV27 to TRBJ1-1; perhaps TRBD1 as D (5 bases). Per the germline V gene, CDR1 is MNHEY and CDR2 is SMNVEV (reference sequence). This CDR3 spans 15 amino acids. V dropped 6 bases and J dropped 4 bases, with 18 bases sitting between them. This chain's CDR3 is CASSQKRGIGTEAFF. The CDR3 coding sequence is TGTGCCAGCAGCCAAAAGCGGGGGATTGGCACTGAAGCTTTCTTT.

The CDR3, as DNA: TGTGCCAGCAGCCTCTTGATCGCTGGCACAGATACGCAGTATTTT. Its protein is CASSLLIAGTDTQYF. This rearrangement joins TRBV7-2 to TRBJ2-3, with D hard to call. This CDR3 is 15 amino acids long. Germline values: CDR1 SGHTA, CDR2 FQGNSA. Trimming took off 5 bases at V and 1 base at J, with 13 bases between the two ends. Full variable domain (outside the CDR3, taken from reference TRBV7-2 and TRBJ2-3): GAGVSQSPSNKVTEKGKDVELRCDPISGHTALYWYRQSLGQGLEFLIYFQGNSAPDKSGLPSDRFSAERTGGSVSTLTIQRTQQEDSAVYLCASSLLIAGTDTQYFGPGTRLTVL.

V usage is TRBV20-1 and J usage is TRBJ1-2; D is uncertain. The V and J ends lost 0 bases and 8 bases respectively, with 13 bases between them. The CDR3 consists of 13 residues. The V gene's germline CDR1 is DFQATT and CDR2 SNEGSKA (reference sequence). The CDR3 reads CSARDDSGGGYTF. The DNA for the CDR3 is TGCAGTGCTAGAGATGATTCGGGAGGAGGCTACACCTTC.

This clonotype was found once. This chain uses TRBV5-1 with TRBJ2-7, with 7 positions matching TRBD1. Germline-derived CDR1 and CDR2 are SGHRS and YFSETQ. This CDR3 has 16 amino acids. The V gene end was trimmed by 4 bases and the J gene end by 2 bases; junction bases not matched to a gene: 12. The CDR3 DNA sequence: TGCGCCAGCAGCCCACGGACAGGCGGGCTTACCTACGAGCAGTACTTC. This codes for CASSPRTGGLTYEQYF.

A few counts support this clonotype. This rearrangement joins TRBV18 to TRBJ2-5; D is ambiguous. This CDR3 contains 13 residues. With 0 bases removed from V and 0 bases from J, the gap between germline ends came to 2 bases. Germline CDR1 KGHSH, CDR2 LQKENI. As DNA, the CDR3 is TGTGCCAGCTCACCACCTAACCAAGAGACCCAGTACTTC. It specifies CASSPPNQETQYF.